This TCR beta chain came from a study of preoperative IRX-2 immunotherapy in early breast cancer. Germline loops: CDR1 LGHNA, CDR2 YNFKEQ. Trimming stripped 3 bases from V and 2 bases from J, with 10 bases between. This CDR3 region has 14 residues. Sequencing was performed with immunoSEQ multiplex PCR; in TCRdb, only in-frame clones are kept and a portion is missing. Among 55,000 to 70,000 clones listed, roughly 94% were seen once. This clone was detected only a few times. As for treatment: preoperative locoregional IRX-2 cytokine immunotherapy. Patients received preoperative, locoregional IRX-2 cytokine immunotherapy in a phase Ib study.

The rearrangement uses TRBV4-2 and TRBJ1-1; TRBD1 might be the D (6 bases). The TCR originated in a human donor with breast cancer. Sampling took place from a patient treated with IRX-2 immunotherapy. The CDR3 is CASSHSGENTEAFF. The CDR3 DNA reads TGTGCCAGCAGCCACTCAGGGGAAAACACTGAAGCTTTCTTT.